The 20 T cell receptor beta chains given below trace back to one sample, sequenced in a study of T cells in Graves' hyperthyroidism and ophthalmopathy. TCR beta CDR3 sequences were amplified from RNA transcripts. HTBI primers were used for first-round RT-PCR of the TCR CDR3. MiXCR, run by TCRdb on the multiplex PCR reads, gives a single entry per CDR3 protein. This sample has around 500,000 distinct CDR3 sequences, with about 16% found just once. Sequences were obtained from blood. The receptors were gathered from a woman aged 25 to 39 with Graves' ophthalmopathy.

This clonotype was seen more than once but under ten times. The chain combines TRBV6-1 with TRBJ2-3; TRBD1 agrees at 8 bases. This CDR3 region has 15 residues. The trim removed 0 bases at V and 4 bases at J, leaving 3 bases unmatched. Germline V gene data show CDR1 as MNHNS and CDR2 as SASEGT. The CDR3 nucleotides read TGTGCCAGCAGTGAAGCTGCAGGGGGCCCAGATACGCAGTATTTT. Translation: CASSEAAGGPDTQYF.

The chain has TRBV3-1 and TRBJ2-2; possible D gene TRBD1, 6 bases. Looked up from germline, CDR1 is LGHDT and CDR2 is YNNKEL (reference sequence). V lost 5 bases and J 1 base, leaving 11 bases between the germline ends. The CDR3 contains 15 residues. The CDR3 region has the DNA TGTGCCAGCAGCGCACGGACAGTGAACACCGGGGAGCTGTTTTTT. This sequence encodes CASSARTVNTGELFF.

The table lists this clonotype with many counts. The chain uses TRBV6-6 and TRBJ1-5; the D gene is possibly TRBD1 (6 bases). CDR1 MNHNY and CDR2 SVGAGI come from the germline V gene (reference sequence). The CDR3 sequence is 17 residues long. V gave up 0 bases and J gave up 9 bases, with 21 bases separating them. In DNA, the CDR3 is TGTGCCAGCAGTTACTCGGAGACAGGTGATCGGCTGTGGCCCCAGCATTTT. Residues: CASSYSETGDRLWPQHF.

This clonotype was found a few times. This chain links TRBV5-4 with TRBJ2-5; no reliable D call. V was clipped by 4 bases and J by 5 bases, with 18 bases between them. Germline-derived CDR1 and CDR2 are SGHNT and YYREEE (reference sequence). This CDR3 contains 15 residues. DNA of the CDR3: TGTGCCAGCAGCGGTGGAAAGGTCCTGGGGGAGACCCAGTACTTC. It translates to CASSGGKVLGETQYF.

This clonotype showed up many times. The CDR3 region is CASSLGWDGDYEQYF. The CDR3 coding sequence is TGTGCCAGCAGCTTAGGCTGGGACGGAGACTACGAGCAGTACTTC. J is TRBJ2-7 and V is TRBV7-2, with D perhaps given as TRBD1 or TRBD2 (5 bases each). There are 15 residues in the CDR3. Germline V gene data show CDR1 as SGHTA and CDR2 as FQGNSA. V dropped 1 base and J dropped 3 bases, with 13 bases sitting between them.

The rearrangement uses TRBV11-2 and TRBJ2-5, with D tentatively TRBD1 or TRBD2 (5 bases each). V shed 7 bases and J shed 5 bases, with 11 bases lying between them. The CDR3 extends over 12 amino acids. The V gene's germline CDR1 is SGHAT and CDR2 FQNNGV. The CDR3 sequence: CASTTGGETQYF. The CDR3 DNA reads TGTGCCAGCACCACAGGCGGGGAGACCCAGTACTTC.

This clonotype has at least ten counts. This rearrangement joins TRBV19 to TRBJ2-7, with TRBD1 matching over 8 bases. Germline assignment: CDR1 LNHDA and CDR2 SQIVND (reference sequence). V was clipped by 1 base and J by 5 bases; unmatched bases: 10. The CDR3 covers 16 residues. CDR3 DNA: TGTGCCAGTAGTATAGGACGAAGGACAGGGAAGGACGAGCAGTACTTC. This sequence encodes CASSIGRRTGKDEQYF.

J is TRBJ2-7 and V is TRBV28; maybe TRBD1 (5 bases). CDR1 is MDHEN, CDR2 SYDVKM, per germline. The CDR3 contains 15 residues. The V and J ends lost 6 bases and 3 bases respectively, with 18 bases between them. CDR3 loop: CASSLGDDPFYEQYF. As DNA, the CDR3 is TGTGCCAGCAGCCTAGGGGATGACCCTTTCTACGAGCAGTACTTC.

V usage is TRBV29-1 and J usage is TRBJ2-1; 11 bases agree with TRBD1. Losses at the gene ends were 0 bases for V and 7 bases for J; bases not matched to a gene: 20. Germline lookup yields CDR1 SQVTM and CDR2 ANQGSEA. The CDR3 spans 20 residues. Written as DNA, the CDR3 is TGCAGCGTTGAAGACCTTAATTCCGGGACAGGGGGGCGATGGGGGAATGAGCAGTTCTTC. Encoded protein: CSVEDLNSGTGGRWGNEQFF.

J is TRBJ1-5 and V is TRBV10-3; the D gene is possibly TRBD1 (5 bases). Germline CDR1 ENHRY, CDR2 SYGVKD. With 0 bases removed from V and 7 bases from J, the gap between germline ends came to 19 bases. The CDR3 sequence is 17 residues long. CDR3 protein: CAISESNGWGTFQPQHF. The CDR3 nucleotides read TGTGCCATCAGTGAGTCGAATGGCTGGGGGACTTTCCAGCCCCAGCATTTT.

This clonotype was found many times. The chain couples TRBV20-1 to TRBJ2-3, with 8 bases identical to TRBD2. V dropped 7 bases and J dropped 4; count of bases not matched to a gene: 4. CDR3 length: 12 residues. Germline values: CDR1 DFQATT, CDR2 SNEGSKA (reference sequence). CDR3 coding DNA: TGCAGTGGTTCGGGAGGGGCAGATACGCAGTATTTT. Translating it yields CSGSGGADTQYF.

The chain combines TRBV5-1 with TRBJ2-5, with D tentatively TRBD2 (6 bases). The germline V gene encodes CDR1 SGHRS and CDR2 YFSETQ. The V gene lost 2 bases and the J gene lost 5 bases, with 13 bases spanning the gap. CDR3 length: 14 residues. The DNA for the CDR3 is TGCGCCAGCAGCTTCGGAGGGGCGAGGGAGACCCAGTACTTC. Its protein product is CASSFGGARETQYF.

CDR3 sequence reads: CASSQATDYGYTF. DNA for the CDR3: TGCGCCAGCAGCCAGGCGACAGACTATGGCTACACCTTC. The chain is built from TRBV4-3 and TRBJ1-2; a possible D gene is TRBD1 (5 bases). V was shortened by 3 bases and J by 3 bases, with 8 bases between the two germline ends. Germline V gene lookup returns CDR1 LGHNA and CDR2 YSLEER. The CDR3 consists of 13 residues.

The V gene is TRBV5-1, the J gene TRBJ2-7, with D perhaps assigned TRBD1 or TRBD2 (6 bases each). This CDR3 comprises 14 residues. Per germline, CDR1 SGHRS and CDR2 YFSETQ. V was shortened by 5 bases and J by 5 bases, with 17 bases between the two germline ends. CDR3 coding DNA: TGCGCCAGCAGACCCACGAGGGGGGCGAACGAGCAGTACTTC. Translating gives CASRPTRGANEQYF.

The gene calls are TRBV4-1 and TRBJ2-7, with 9 bases aligning to TRBD1. V trimming: 4 bases; J trimming: 5 bases; junction bases outside the gene matches: 6. Germline CDR1 and CDR2: MGHRA and YSYEKL. The CDR3 is 14 residues long. Written as DNA, the CDR3 is TGCGCCAGCAGCCCCCGGGACAGGGTCCACGAGCAGTACTTC. This sequence encodes CASSPRDRVHEQYF.

This clonotype was counted between two and nine times. The V gene is TRBV11-1, the J gene TRBJ1-1; D call uncertain. Trimming took off 4 bases at V and 4 bases at J, with 10 bases between the two ends. Germline V gene sequence: CDR1 SGHAT, CDR2 FQDESV (reference sequence). The CDR3 consists of 13 residues. CDR3 sequence reads: CASSYGVATEAFF. The DNA of the CDR3 is TGTGCCAGCAGCTATGGGGTAGCCACTGAAGCTTTCTTT.

The chain has TRBV7-9 and TRBJ2-6; D may be TRBD1 (5 bases). The CDR3 spans 16 residues. From germline, CDR1 is SEHNR and CDR2 FQNEAQ (reference sequence). Trimming took 5 bases from V and 4 from J, leaving 15 bases between them. CDR3 sequence reads: CASSRQGAVGANVLTF. CDR3 sequence (DNA): TGTGCCAGCAGCCGCCAAGGGGCAGTCGGGGCCAACGTCCTGACTTTC.

Of note for this clonotype: This may be a read error, as it is one base from a much larger clone. This chain joins TRBV6-1 and TRBJ2-7; TRBD2 matches at 9 bases. Germline loops: CDR1 MNHNS, CDR2 SASEGT. The V and J ends lost 4 bases and 4 bases, in that order; junction bases with no gene match: 14. The CDR3 has 17 amino acids. The CDR3 region is CASSGLTPASGIYEQYF. CDR3 nucleotides: TGTGCCAGCAGTGGGCTTACCCCAGCTAGCGGGATTTACGAGCAGTACTTC.

This clonotype was found many times. The chain recombines TRBV3-1 with TRBJ2-7; D uncertain. Trimming removed 1 base at V and 6 bases at J, with 7 bases between. The germline V gene encodes CDR1 LGHDT and CDR2 YNNKEL (reference sequence). The CDR3 contains 12 residues. This CDR3 reads CASSQGGGEQYF. The CDR3 nucleotides read TGTGCCAGCAGCCAAGGGGGTGGCGAGCAGTACTTC.

This clonotype was found many times. J is TRBJ2-1 and V is TRBV20-1; no definite D call. Germline V lookup: CDR1 DFQATT, CDR2 SNEGSKA (reference sequence). The CDR3 totals 12 residues. Between the trimmed V and J ends, which lost 5 bases and 5 bases, there was a span of 10 bases. CDR3 sequence reads: CSADTGHNEQFF. The CDR3 DNA sequence: TGCAGTGCTGACACGGGCCACAATGAGCAGTTCTTC.